Shown below are 23 T cell receptor beta chains from a single sample sequenced in a study of blood T cell repertoires in COVID-19. The method was immunoSEQ multiplex PCR; TCRdb's version includes in-frame clones alone and lacks a portion of them. The table lists about 150,000 clones, approximately 80% of them singletons. Source material: peripheral blood. These receptors came from a woman aged 60-75 years with acute or convalescent COVID-19.

V gene TRBV4-3 combines with J gene TRBJ1-2; 7 nucleotides match TRBD1. The ends lost 4 bases at V and 10 bases at J; junction bases unmatched: 12. Germline-derived CDR1 and CDR2 are LGHNA and YSLEER. The CDR3 has 14 residues. CDR3 in DNA: TGCGCCAGCAGCCCACACCGGGGACAGAAGGACTACACCTTC. Translated: CASSPHRGQKDYTF.

This chain joins TRBV7-2 and TRBJ1-1; tentative D call: TRBD1 (6 bases). Trimming cost V 6 bases and J 5 bases, with 13 bases left between them. The CDR3 sequence is 13 residues long. The germline CDR1 and CDR2 sequences are SGHTA and FQGNSA. The CDR3 loop is CASRFPGATEAFF. In DNA form, the CDR3 reads TGTGCCAGCAGGTTCCCAGGGGCTACTGAAGCTTTCTTT. Drawing the rest from reference TRBV7-2 and TRBJ1-1, the complete variable domain is GAGVSQSPSNKVTEKGKDVELRCDPISGHTALYWYRQSLGQGLEFLIYFQGNSAPDKSGLPSDRFSAERTGGSVSTLTIQRTQQEDSAVYLCASRFPGATEAFFGQGTRLTVV.

V gene TRBV12-3 or TRBV12-4 combines with J gene TRBJ1-2, with a weak D call TRBD1 (5 bases). The germline V and J ends were trimmed by 6 bases and 12 bases, with 14 bases remaining between them. CDR3 length: 11 amino acids. In nucleotides, the CDR3 is TGTGCCAGCAGCACGGGGGTATACGACACCTTC. Its translation: CASSTGVYDTF.

The chain links TRBV6-6 to TRBJ1-3; 9 bases agree with TRBD1. Trimming took 4 bases from V and 4 from J; bases not matched to a gene: 8. CDR3 length equals 16 residues. CDR1 MNHNY and CDR2 SVGAGI come from the germline V gene (reference sequence). The CDR3 here is CASSSRDRVGGNTIYF. The CDR3 DNA follows: TGTGCCAGCAGTTCCCGGGACAGGGTGGGAGGAAACACCATATATTTT.

Only one count was recorded for this clone. The genes are TRBV27 and TRBJ2-7, with 7 bases identical to TRBD1. This CDR3 region has 18 residues. V was clipped by 3 bases and J by 2 bases; unmatched bases: 16. Germline values: CDR1 MNHEY, CDR2 SMNVEV (reference sequence). CDR3 bases: TGTGCCAGCAGTTTCCGGGACAGTTCGTATCCCCTTCCCTACGAGCAGTACTTC. It encodes CASSFRDSSYPLPYEQYF.

The chain recombines TRBV5-1 with TRBJ1-4, with TRBD1 matching 12 bases. The CDR3 loop spans 20 amino acids. After removal of 4 bases from V and 3 bases from J, the junction contained 16 bases not matched to a gene. The germline V gene has CDR1 SGHRS and CDR2 YFSETQ. The CDR3 spells CASSLVVPGTGGEANEKLFF. CDR3 nucleotides: TGCGCCAGCAGCCTCGTAGTACCCGGGACAGGGGGCGAGGCTAATGAAAAACTGTTTTTT.

The V call is TRBV19, the J call TRBJ1-3; D ambiguous. Per the germline V gene, CDR1 is LNHDA and CDR2 is SQIVND (reference sequence). The CDR3 sequence is 15 residues long. V was pared by 2 bases and J by 0 bases, with 8 bases between. The CDR3: CASSITPVSGNTIYF. DNA of the CDR3: TGTGCCAGTAGTATAACCCCAGTCTCTGGAAACACCATATATTTT.

The rearrangement joins TRBV6-1 to TRBJ2-7; D ambiguous. The germline CDR1 and CDR2 sequences are MNHNS and SASEGT. The ends were cut back, 2 bases at V and 2 bases at J, with 7 bases in the middle. The CDR3 totals 13 residues. CDR3 coding DNA: TGTGCCAGCAGTGAAAACGGAGCCTACGAGCAGTACTTC. Protein product: CASSENGAYEQYF.

The CDR3 DNA is TGTGCCACCCGACAGGGAAACACCATATATTTT. As protein: CATRQGNTIYF. The rearrangement links TRBV19 to TRBJ1-3; D is perhaps TRBD1 (5 bases). CDR3 length equals 11 residues. CDR1 and CDR2 from the germline V gene are LNHDA and SQIVND (reference sequence). V was cut by 10 bases and J by 4 bases, with 8 bases left in between. The entire variable domain, with the rest obtained from reference TRBV19 and TRBJ1-3, is as follows: DGGITQSPKYLFRKEGQNVTLSCEQNLNHDAMYWYRQDPGQGLRLIYYSQIVNDFQKGDIAEGYSVSREKKESFPLTVTSAQKNPTAFYLCATRQGNTIYFGEGSWLTVV.

V gene TRBV30 combines with J gene TRBJ1-4; the D gene is possibly TRBD1 (5 bases). Germline V gene data show CDR1 as GTSNPN and CDR2 as SVGIG (reference sequence). V lost 3 bases and J lost 0, with 8 bases in between. The CDR3 is 14 amino acids. The CDR3 coding sequence is TGTGCCTGGAGCGAGACAGCAACTAATGAAAAACTGTTTTTT. It encodes CAWSETATNEKLFF.

The chain combines TRBV4-1 with TRBJ2-7, with D maybe TRBD1 (6 bases). Germline values: CDR1 MGHRA, CDR2 YSYEKL. V lost 0 bases, J lost 5 bases, and 17 bases lay in between. This CDR3 spans 16 amino acids. The CDR3 sequence: CASSQDGVGRGHEQYF. In nucleotides, the CDR3 is TGCGCCAGCAGCCAAGATGGAGTGGGCAGGGGACACGAGCAGTACTTC.

The J gene is TRBJ1-4, the V gene TRBV18; D is unclear. CDR3 length equals 13 residues. The germline CDR1 and CDR2 sequences are KGHSH and LQKENI. Trimming removed 0 bases at V and 7 bases at J, with 6 bases between. The DNA for the CDR3 is TGTGCCAGCTCACCACCGCGGGGTGAAAAACTGTTTTTT. Amino acids: CASSPPRGEKLFF.

The rearrangement links TRBV3-1 (or the pseudogene TRBV3-2) to TRBJ1-3; unclear D gene. Deletions cut 1 base from V and 1 base from J, with 17 bases between. This CDR3 is 18 amino acids long. In germline, CDR1 is LGHDT, CDR2 YNNKEL (reference sequence). CDR3 DNA sequence: TGTGCCAGCAGCCAAGGTCGAGGAGGGCGGTTGTCTGGAAACACCATATATTTT. It is translated as CASSQGRGGRLSGNTIYF.

The chain uses TRBV7-9 and TRBJ1-3; D is ambiguous. Between the trimmed V and J ends, which lost 0 bases and 0 bases, there was a span of 6 bases. The CDR3 length is 15 residues. Germline CDR1 SEHNR, CDR2 FQNEAQ (reference sequence). CDR3 residues: CASSLAFSSGNTIYF. The CDR3, as DNA: TGTGCCAGCAGCTTAGCCTTCAGCTCTGGAAACACCATATATTTT.

The rearrangement links TRBV5-1 to TRBJ1-2; D perhaps matches TRBD1 (6 bases). This CDR3 is 13 amino acids long. V was shortened by 2 bases and J by 6 bases, with 11 bases between the two germline ends. The V gene's germline CDR1 is SGHRS and CDR2 YFSETQ. The CDR3 loop is CASSFEGVNGYTF. The CDR3 region has the DNA TGCGCCAGCAGCTTTGAGGGGGTGAATGGCTACACCTTC.

The chain carries TRBV15 and TRBJ1-3; possibly TRBD1 for D (6 bases). The CDR3 consists of 17 residues. The V end lost 0 bases, the J end lost 1 base, and 13 bases lay between the germline ends. Looked up from germline, CDR1 is LNHNV and CDR2 is YYDKDF (reference sequence). The CDR3 protein is CATSRDHRVGSGNTIYF. The CDR3 DNA sequence: TGTGCCACCAGCAGAGACCACAGGGTCGGGTCTGGAAACACCATATATTTT.

Here the CDR3 reads CASSRLAGVYTGELFF. DNA of the CDR3: TGTGCCAGCAGCCGACTAGCGGGGGTATACACCGGGGAGCTGTTTTTT. The chain combines TRBV7-9 with TRBJ2-2; 12 nucleotides line up with TRBD2. The ends lost 5 bases at V and 3 bases at J; junction bases unmatched: 4. This CDR3 spans 16 amino acids. The germline gives CDR1 SEHNR, CDR2 FQNEAQ (reference sequence).

The genes are TRBV19 and TRBJ2-1; a possible D gene is TRBD2 (5 bases). Germline-derived CDR1 and CDR2 are LNHDA and SQIVND (reference sequence). The ends were cut back, 2 bases at V and 2 bases at J, with 10 bases in the middle. CDR3 length: 15 residues. The CDR3 spells CASSIRLATYNEQFF. CDR3 bases: TGTGCCAGTAGTATAAGGCTAGCCACCTACAATGAGCAGTTCTTC. Full variable domain (rest looked up from reference TRBV19 and TRBJ2-1): DGGITQSPKYLFRKEGQNVTLSCEQNLNHDAMYWYRQDPGQGLRLIYYSQIVNDFQKGDIAEGYSVSREKKESFPLTVTSAQKNPTAFYLCASSIRLATYNEQFFGPGTRLTVL.

The rearrangement links TRBV6-5 to TRBJ1-5; D call uncertain. This CDR3 spans 13 amino acids. V was cut by 4 bases and J by 2 bases, with 6 bases left in between. The germline CDR1 and CDR2 sequences are MNHEY and SVGAGI. The CDR3 region is CASSSEGNQPQHF. CDR3 coding DNA: TGTGCCAGCAGTTCCGAGGGCAATCAGCCCCAGCATTTT.

J is TRBJ2-3 and V is TRBV28; the match to TRBD2 covers 13 bases. The CDR3 spans 17 residues. In germline, CDR1 is MDHEN, CDR2 SYDVKM. V was pared by 7 bases and J by 0 bases, with 7 bases of the junction left unmatched. The CDR3 region has the DNA TGTGCCAGCATAGGGACTAGCGGGGTCTCTAGCACAGATACGCAGTATTTT. Translating gives CASIGTSGVSSTDTQYF.

The chain recombines TRBV27 with TRBJ2-7; TRBD1 agrees at 7 bases. The CDR3 runs to 13 residues. Per germline, CDR1 MNHEY and CDR2 SMNVEV (reference sequence). The V segment lost 3 bases and the J segment 4 bases; nucleotides outside the gene matches: 3. The CDR3 sequence: CASSFVQGYEQYF. The CDR3 nucleotides are TGTGCCAGCAGTTTTGTACAGGGGTACGAGCAGTACTTC.

The chain uses TRBV29-1 and TRBJ1-2, with TRBD1 matching 7 bases. J lost 8 bases, V lost 3 bases, and 9 bases had no gene match. Germline V lookup: CDR1 SQVTM, CDR2 ANQGSEA. The CDR3 loop spans 13 amino acids. The CDR3 sequence is CSVDGRGIRGYTF. For the CDR3, the DNA is TGCAGCGTTGACGGCAGGGGGATTCGGGGCTACACCTTC. The full variable domain, rest sourced from reference TRBV29-1 and TRBJ1-2, is SAVISQKPSRDICQRGTSLTIQCQVDSQVTMMFWYRQQPGQSLTLIATANQGSEATYESGFVIDKFPISRPNLTFSTLTVSNMSPEDSSIYLCSVDGRGIRGYTFGSGTRLTVV.

This clone was seen just once. The rearrangement uses TRBV14 and TRBJ2-3, with D tentatively TRBD2 (6 bases). This CDR3 is 14 amino acids long. Trimming removed 4 bases from V and 0 bases from J, with 8 bases in between. CDR1 and CDR2 (germline): SGHDN, FVKESK. CDR3 in amino acids: CASSLAVSTDTQYF. The DNA for the CDR3 is TGTGCCAGCAGCCTAGCGGTCAGCACAGATACGCAGTATTTT.